These 17 T cell receptor beta chains share one sample of origin, sequenced in a study of blood T cell repertoires in COVID-19 (dated by TCRdb to about 2020). Libraries were built with the immunoSEQ multiplex PCR assay. Entries here come from immuneACCESS through TCRdb and include only in-frame sequences with V and J called. Some clones fail to appear in such tables; in the studies checked, an unresolved V gene covers under half of the shortfall, and the cause of the remainder is unknown. A total of approximately 170,000 clones appear in this sample, about four fifths of them only once. Less than 4.5% of the sample is in the top ten clones. Specimen: PBMCs or T cells enriched from blood (not recorded which). These receptors were taken from a woman aged 45-60 years in a cohort exposed to, infected with or recovered from COVID-19 (not recorded which).

V is TRBV2 and J is TRBJ1-1; TRBD1 might be the D (6 bases). Trimming stripped 4 bases from V and 5 bases from J, with 14 bases between. This CDR3 spans 14 amino acids. Germline V gene lookup returns CDR1 SNHLY and CDR2 FYNNEI. The CDR3 loop is CASSVGRGGTEAFF. CDR3 sequence (DNA): TGTGCCAGCAGTGTGGGCAGGGGAGGGACTGAAGCTTTCTTT.

The chain carries TRBV7-3 and TRBJ2-5; maybe TRBD2 (6 bases). CDR3 length: 15 residues. The V gene lost 4 bases and the J gene lost 4 bases, with 16 bases spanning the gap. The germline V gene has CDR1 SGHTA and CDR2 FQGTGA. The CDR3 here is CASSSRDWQRETQYF. The CDR3 nucleotides read TGTGCCAGCAGCTCCCGGGACTGGCAACGAGAGACCCAGTACTTC.

The CDR3 coding sequence is TGTGCCAGTAGTTCATCTCGGACAGTTTCTAGCAATCAGCCCCAGCATTTT. Its protein is CASSSSRTVSSNQPQHF. The chain combines TRBV19 with TRBJ1-5; TRBD1 is a possible D gene (6 bases). Germline values: CDR1 LNHDA, CDR2 SQIVND (reference sequence). The CDR3 runs to 17 residues. Deletions cut 5 bases from V and 0 bases from J, with 17 bases between.

CDR3 sequence reads: CSVEEASGVDTQYF. In nucleotides, the CDR3 is TGCAGCGTTGAGGAGGCTAGCGGGGTAGATACGCAGTATTTT. The genes are TRBV29-1 and TRBJ2-3; TRBD2 agrees at 9 bases. CDR3 length equals 14 residues. The germline V gene has CDR1 SQVTM and CDR2 ANQGSEA. V lost 3 bases to trimming and J lost 5 bases; unmatched junction nucleotides: 6.

V and J are TRBV24-1 and TRBJ2-7; D remains ambiguous. The CDR3 is 13 amino acids. Trimming removed 4 bases from V and 7 bases from J, with 13 bases in between. Germline V CDR1 and CDR2: KGHDR, SFDVKD. CDR3 nucleotides: TGTGCCACCAGTGAGACTGGATATGGTGAGCAGTACTTC. Amino acids: CATSETGYGEQYF.

This clone has just one count. The V gene is TRBV27, the J gene TRBJ2-3, with D perhaps TRBD1 (5 bases). The CDR3 has 17 amino acids. V lost 2 bases and J lost 3, with 18 bases in between. Per the germline V gene, CDR1 is MNHEY and CDR2 is SMNVEV (reference sequence). The CDR3 loop is CASSLSNWGPRTDTQYF. The CDR3 DNA reads TGTGCCAGCAGTTTAAGCAATTGGGGCCCTAGAACAGATACGCAGTATTTT.

V and J are TRBV29-1 and TRBJ2-1, with TRBD2 matching 16 bases. The CDR3 spans 21 residues. Germline values: CDR1 SQVTM, CDR2 ANQGSEA. Unmatched junction bases numbered 12, after V lost 1 base and J lost 0 bases. The CDR3 DNA is TGCAGCGTTGAAGTTTGGGGTCCGGGACTAGCGGGGGGGCTCTCCTACAATGAGCAGTTCTTC. Translating it yields CSVEVWGPGLAGGLSYNEQFF.

The chain couples TRBV5-1 to TRBJ1-4; D is perhaps TRBD1 (5 bases). Germline CDR1 is SGHRS and CDR2 is YFSETQ. This CDR3 region has 17 residues. V was trimmed by 0 bases and J by 1 base, leaving 13 bases between them. As DNA, the CDR3 is TGCGCCAGCAGCTTGGCCCCCAGGGAGGTAACTAATGAAAAACTGTTTTTT. The encoded protein is CASSLAPREVTNEKLFF.

This clone appeared a few times. This chain uses TRBV9 with TRBJ2-2; D gene uncertain. Germline V gives CDR1 SGDLS, CDR2 YYNGEE. The V end was cut by 4 bases, the J end by 1 base, with 17 bases between. CDR3 length equals 17 residues. Here the CDR3 reads CASSPRDAPGNTGELFF. The DNA for the CDR3 is TGTGCCAGCAGCCCCCGTGATGCGCCGGGGAACACCGGGGAGCTGTTTTTT. The full variable domain, its missing parts supplied by reference TRBV9 and TRBJ2-2, is DSGVTQTPKHLITATGQRVTLRCSPRSGDLSVYWYQQSLDQGLQFLIQYYNGEERAKGNILERFSAQQFPDLHSELNLSSLELGDSALYFCASSPRDAPGNTGELFFGEGSRLTVL.

The rearrangement joins TRBV6-4 to TRBJ2-1; TRBD2 matches 7 bases. V gave up 5 bases and J gave up 2 bases; unmatched junction bases: 6. There are 15 residues in the CDR3. CDR1 and CDR2 (germline): MRHNA, SNTAGT. CDR3 nucleotides: TGTGCCAGCAGTCTTATAGCGGGTGCCTACAATGAGCAGTTCTTC. Its translation is CASSLIAGAYNEQFF.

Notes on this clone: Sequence at one end of the junction differs from germline and may be a read error. The chain has TRBV28 and TRBJ2-7, with D perhaps matching TRBD1 (5 bases). Germline assignment: CDR1 MDHEN and CDR2 SYDVKM. This CDR3 has 13 residues. The CDR3 sequence: CASCFDSSYEQYF. Written as DNA, the CDR3 is TGTGCCAGCTGTTTTGACAGTTCCTACGAGCAGTACTTC. The whole variable domain, filled in from reference TRBV28 and TRBJ2-7, reads DVKVTQSSRYLVKRTGEKVFLECVQDMDHENMFWYRQDPGLGLRLIYFSYDVKMKEKGDIPEGYSVSREKKERFSLILESASTNQTSMYLCASCFDSSYEQYFGPGTRLTVT.

This clone was counted a few times. J is TRBJ2-3 and V is TRBV30; 11 nucleotides match TRBD2. The germline CDR1 and CDR2 sequences are GTSNPN and SVGIG (reference sequence). This CDR3 is 14 amino acids long. V lost 1 base, J lost 7 bases, and 4 bases stayed unmatched. CDR3 in amino acids: CAWSGSGGANTQYF. DNA for the CDR3: TGTGCCTGGAGTGGTAGCGGGGGGGCCAATACGCAGTATTTT.

This clone is medium-sized in the sample. The V and J genes are TRBV5-8 and TRBJ2-1; possibly TRBD1 for D (6 bases). Germline loops: CDR1 SGHTS, CDR2 YDEGEE. Trimming took 4 bases from V and 10 from J, leaving 21 bases between them. There are 15 residues in the CDR3. CDR3 DNA: TGTGCCAGCAGCCACGGCCAGGTTGGGACACCCGAGCAGTTCTTC. Amino acid sequence: CASSHGQVGTPEQFF.

V gene TRBV7-9 combines with J gene TRBJ1-3; 8 nucleotides line up with TRBD1. CDR3 length: 16 amino acids. In germline, CDR1 is SEHNR, CDR2 FQNEAQ (reference sequence). Trimming at V came to 6 bases and at J to 6 bases, leaving 13 bases not matched to a gene. CDR3 residues: CASRPQGTGGLNTIYF. The CDR3 DNA is TGTGCCAGCAGGCCCCAAGGGACAGGAGGCTTAAACACCATATATTTT.

The chain is built from TRBV5-6 and TRBJ1-5, with D uncertain. Germline lookup yields CDR1 SGHDT and CDR2 YYEEEE. The CDR3 is 16 residues long. V was pared by 7 bases and J by 6 bases, with 23 bases between. In DNA, the CDR3 is TGTGCCAGCTCAACCTTGAGTGAGGGATCTAGTCAGCCCCAGCATTTT. Translated, it gives CASSTLSEGSSQPQHF.

There are a few counts of this clone. The V call is TRBV27, the J call TRBJ1-5; 9 bases match TRBD1. After removal of 8 bases from V and 3 bases from J, the junction contained 2 bases not matched to a gene. CDR1 and CDR2 from the germline V gene are MNHEY and SMNVEV (reference sequence). CDR3 size: 13 residues. The CDR3 is CASGTGFNQPQHF. DNA for the CDR3: TGTGCCAGCGGGACAGGGTTCAATCAGCCCCAGCATTTT.

The genes are TRBV14 and TRBJ1-6, with D perhaps matching TRBD1 (6 bases). The CDR3 extends over 13 amino acids. Germline V CDR1 and CDR2: SGHDN, FVKESK. Trimming removed 0 bases from V and 15 bases from J, with 12 bases in between. CDR3 nucleotides: TGTGCCAGCAGCCAAGATCGGGGGGCCCGCCTCCACTTT. Translated: CASSQDRGARLHF.